The next 3 T cell receptor beta chains were all read from a single sample in a study of T cells in Graves' hyperthyroidism and ophthalmopathy. RNA transcripts served as the template for amplifying TCR beta CDR3 regions. Researchers ran a first-round RT-PCR on the TCR CDR3 using the HTBI primer set. TCRdb passed the multiplex PCR reads through MiXCR, listing each CDR3 protein once. This sample has about 840,000 distinct CDR3 sequences, with 35% to 40% found just once. Sequenced: blood. The receptors were sampled from a young man with Graves' hyperthyroidism.

V gene TRBV9 combines with J gene TRBJ1-1; no firm D call. CDR3 length: 14 amino acids. Per germline, CDR1 SGDLS and CDR2 YYNGEE. V gave up 4 bases and J gave up 5 bases, with 15 bases separating them. CDR3 loop: CASSSNVGMTEAFF. The CDR3, as DNA: TGTGCCAGCAGCTCCAATGTGGGAATGACTGAAGCTTTCTTT.

The V and J genes are TRBV12-3 or TRBV12-4 and TRBJ1-1, with D uncertain. The ends were cut back, 5 bases at V and 4 bases at J, with 11 bases in the middle. The length of the CDR3 is 13 residues. For the CDR3, the DNA is TGTGCCAGCAGTGCCTTCTACGGCACTGAAGCTTTCTTT. Protein sequence: CASSAFYGTEAFF.

This clonotype was seen a few times. This sequence joins TRBV3-1 and TRBJ2-5, with 7 bases that match TRBD2. The CDR3 length is 11 residues. Germline-derived CDR1 and CDR2 are LGHDT and YNNKEL (reference sequence). V shed 2 bases, J shed 10 bases, and the junction held 1 base outside the gene matches. The DNA for the CDR3 is TGTGCCAGCAGCCAACGGGAGGTCCAGTACTTC. This translates into CASSQREVQYF.